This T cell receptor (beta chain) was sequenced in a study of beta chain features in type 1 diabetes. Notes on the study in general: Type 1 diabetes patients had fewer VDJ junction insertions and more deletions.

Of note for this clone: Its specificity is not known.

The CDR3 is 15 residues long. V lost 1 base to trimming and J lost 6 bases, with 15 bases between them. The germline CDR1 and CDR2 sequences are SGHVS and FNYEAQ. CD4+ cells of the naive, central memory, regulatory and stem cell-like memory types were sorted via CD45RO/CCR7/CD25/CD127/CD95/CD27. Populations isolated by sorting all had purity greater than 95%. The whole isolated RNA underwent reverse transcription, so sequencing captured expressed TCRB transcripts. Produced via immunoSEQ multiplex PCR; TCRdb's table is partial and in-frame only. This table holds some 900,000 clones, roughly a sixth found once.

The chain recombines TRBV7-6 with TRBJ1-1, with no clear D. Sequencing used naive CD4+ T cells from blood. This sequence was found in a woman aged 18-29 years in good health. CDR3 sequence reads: CASSLDPFGVSEAFF. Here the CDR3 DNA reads TGTGCCAGCAGCTTAGATCCGTTCGGGGTTTCTGAAGCTTTCTTT.